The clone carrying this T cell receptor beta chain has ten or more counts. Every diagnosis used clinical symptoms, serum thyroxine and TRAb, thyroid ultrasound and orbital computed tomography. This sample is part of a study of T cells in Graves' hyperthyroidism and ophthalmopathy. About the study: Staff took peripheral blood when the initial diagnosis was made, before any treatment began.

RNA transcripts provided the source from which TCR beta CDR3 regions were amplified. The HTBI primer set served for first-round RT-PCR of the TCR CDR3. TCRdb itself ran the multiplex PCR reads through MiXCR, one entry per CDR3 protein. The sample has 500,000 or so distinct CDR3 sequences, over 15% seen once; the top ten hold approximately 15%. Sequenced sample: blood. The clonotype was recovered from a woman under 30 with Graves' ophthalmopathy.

The CDR3 protein is CSAGRDEQFF. CDR3 sequence (DNA): TGCAGTGCGGGGAGAGATGAGCAGTTCTTC. This sequence joins TRBV20-1 and TRBJ2-1; TRBD2 is a possible D gene (5 bases). The germline V gene encodes CDR1 DFQATT and CDR2 SNEGSKA (reference sequence). Trimming pared 6 bases from V and 8 bases from J, leaving 8 bases between. The CDR3 runs to 10 residues.